Listed below are T cell receptor beta chains from one sample, sequenced in a study of regulatory T cells in long-lasting Graves disease. TCRdb ran MiXCR on the multiplex PCR reads and lists one entry per CDR3 protein. Of approximately 470,000 distinct CDR3 sequences in the sample, roughly 15% were seen once. This sample also appeared in a second study, on T cells in Graves' hyperthyroidism and ophthalmopathy.

The sample in question was peripheral blood mononuclear cells (PBMCs), obtained at new diagnosis, from a patient treated with antithyroid drugs. These receptors came from a man in his forties with Graves disease. Each CDR3 is given without its conserved first and last residue.

length: 16; J: TRBJ2-1; V: TRBV19; CDR3: ASSIPPSLGSSYNEQF
length: 16; J: TRBJ2-1; V: TRBV3-1; CDR3: ASSQDRLAGGNYNEQF
length: 11; J: TRBJ1-4; V: TRBV29-1; CDR3: SVGEARNEKLF
length: 12; J: TRBJ1-1; V: TRBV3-1; CDR3: ASSLFNLDTEAF
length: 14; J: TRBJ2-2; V: TRBV28; CDR3: ASSPPGRMNTGELF
length: 14; J: TRBJ2-1; V: TRBV5-1; CDR3: ASSPGGGSPGAEQF
length: 12; J: TRBJ1-1; V: TRBV20-1; CDR3: SATGTGRRTEAF
length: 12; J: TRBJ2-4; V: TRBV3-1; CDR3: ASSKGVAKNIQY
length: 16; J: TRBJ1-5; V: TRBV3-1; CDR3: ASSQEFPDSASNQPQH
length: 14; J: TRBJ1-3; V: TRBV3-1; CDR3: ASSLRTGMGGNTIY
length: 10; J: TRBJ2-7; V: TRBV7-9; CDR3: ASSLNPHEQY
length: 15; J: TRBJ1-5; V: TRBV10-3; CDR3: AISESRGGDSNQPQH
length: 12; J: TRBJ2-3; V: TRBV7-2; CDR3: ASSLRTSGPFKY
length: 12; J: TRBJ2-7; V: TRBV28; CDR3: ASSLYRQLYEQY
length: 12; J: TRBJ1-2; V: TRBV6-1; CDR3: ASRRQGDRGGYT
length: 14; J: TRBJ2-7; V: TRBV2; CDR3: ASSVRLAGGPKEQY
length: 10; J: TRBJ2-1; V: TRBV20-1; CDR3: SARGPGLEGF
length: 12; J: TRBJ2-5; V: TRBV7-9; CDR3: ASSRGGVQETQY
length: 17; J: TRBJ2-1; V: TRBV6-2/TRBV6-3; CDR3: ASSYRAIPGQATYNEQF
length: 12; J: TRBJ2-7; V: TRBV28; CDR3: ASSPTRAVFEQY
length: 15; J: TRBJ2-3; V: TRBV5-1; CDR3: ASSLGATSGRADTQY
length: 12; J: TRBJ2-3; V: TRBV20-1; CDR3: SARWVRGPDTQY
length: 13; J: TRBJ2-7; V: TRBV19; CDR3: ASSIVSGDGREQY
length: 16; J: TRBJ2-3; V: TRBV29-1; CDR3: SVEDSLLLAGGPDTQY
length: 14; J: TRBJ1-6; V: TRBV11-2; CDR3: ASSLDLTGSNSPLH
length: 14; J: TRBJ2-5; V: TRBV5-1; CDR3: ASSFRLAGTQETQY
length: 12; J: TRBJ2-1; V: TRBV6-5; CDR3: ASSYTGEYNEQF
length: 9; J: TRBJ2-7; V: TRBV2; CDR3: ASSVVGEQY